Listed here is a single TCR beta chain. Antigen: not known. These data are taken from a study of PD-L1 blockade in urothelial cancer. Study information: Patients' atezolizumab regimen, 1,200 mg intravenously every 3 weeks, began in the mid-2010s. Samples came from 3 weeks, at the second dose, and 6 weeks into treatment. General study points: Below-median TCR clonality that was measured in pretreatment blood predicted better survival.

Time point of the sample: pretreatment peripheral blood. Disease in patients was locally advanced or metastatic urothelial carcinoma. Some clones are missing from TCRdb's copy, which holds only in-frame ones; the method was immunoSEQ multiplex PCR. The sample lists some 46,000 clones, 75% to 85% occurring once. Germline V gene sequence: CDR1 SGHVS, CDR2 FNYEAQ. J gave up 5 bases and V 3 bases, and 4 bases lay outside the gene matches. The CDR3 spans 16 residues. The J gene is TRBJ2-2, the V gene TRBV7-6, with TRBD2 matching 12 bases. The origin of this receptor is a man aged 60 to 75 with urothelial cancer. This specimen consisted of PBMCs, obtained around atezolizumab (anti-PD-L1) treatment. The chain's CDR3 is CASSLLTSGSTGELFF. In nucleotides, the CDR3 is TGTGCCAGCAGCTTGCTGACTAGCGGGAGTACCGGGGAGCTGTTTTTT.